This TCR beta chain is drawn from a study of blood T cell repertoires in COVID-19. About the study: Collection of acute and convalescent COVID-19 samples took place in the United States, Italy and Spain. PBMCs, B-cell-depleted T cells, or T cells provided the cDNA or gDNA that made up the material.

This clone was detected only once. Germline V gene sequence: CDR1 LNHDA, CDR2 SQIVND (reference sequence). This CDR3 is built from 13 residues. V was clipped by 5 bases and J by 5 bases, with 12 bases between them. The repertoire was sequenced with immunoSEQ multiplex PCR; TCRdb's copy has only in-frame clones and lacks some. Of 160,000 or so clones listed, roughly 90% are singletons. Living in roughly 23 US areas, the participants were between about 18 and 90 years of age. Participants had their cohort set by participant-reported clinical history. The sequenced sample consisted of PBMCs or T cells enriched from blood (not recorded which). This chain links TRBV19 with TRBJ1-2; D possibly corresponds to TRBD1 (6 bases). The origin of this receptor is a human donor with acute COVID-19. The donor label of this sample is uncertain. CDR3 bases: TGTGCCAGTAGTTTATCGGACAGTTATGGCTACACCTTC. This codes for CASSLSDSYGYTF. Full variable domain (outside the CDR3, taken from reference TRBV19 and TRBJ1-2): DGGITQSPKYLFRKEGQNVTLSCEQNLNHDAMYWYRQDPGQGLRLIYYSQIVNDFQKGDIAEGYSVSREKKESFPLTVTSAQKNPTAFYLCASSLSDSYGYTFGSGTRLTVV.